This entry lists 25 T cell receptor beta chains sequenced from one sample in a study of T cells in Graves' hyperthyroidism and ophthalmopathy. Researchers amplified the TCR beta CDR3 regions from RNA transcripts. Carried out on the TCR CDR3, a first-round RT-PCR used the HTBI primer set. MiXCR, applied by TCRdb to the multiplex PCR reads, yields one record per CDR3 protein. The sample has more than 500,000 distinct CDR3 sequences, 14% to 15% seen once; the top ten hold around 4.5%. Sample: blood. The receptors were sampled from a middle-aged woman with Graves' ophthalmopathy.

This clonotype was detected ten times or more. V is TRBV10-2 and J is TRBJ2-7; TRBD1 is a possible D gene (5 bases). Germline lookup yields CDR1 WSHSY and CDR2 SAAADI. There are 15 residues in the CDR3. Trimming took 0 bases from V and 5 from J, leaving 14 bases between them. The CDR3 bases are TGCGCCAGCAGTGAGTCAGAAGGGGTGCAACACGAGCAGTACTTC. This translates into CASSESEGVQHEQYF.

V is TRBV6-2 or TRBV6-3 and J is TRBJ1-1; 8 positions agree with TRBD1. The germline CDR1 and CDR2 sequences are MNHEY and SVGEGT. The CDR3 is 13 amino acids. V gave up 6 bases and J gave up 10 bases; unmatched junction bases: 10. Written as DNA, the CDR3 is TGTGCCAGCAGGCACAGGGGGAGCGAGTCAGCTTTCTTT. Its translation is CASRHRGSESAFF.

The gene calls are TRBV12-3 or TRBV12-4 and TRBJ1-1; D ambiguous. This CDR3 has 16 amino acids. The V end lost 4 bases, the J end lost 3 bases, and 18 bases lay between the germline ends. The CDR3 loop reads CASSSWVERWDTEAFF. The CDR3 nucleotides are TGTGCCAGCAGTTCCTGGGTGGAGAGGTGGGACACTGAAGCTTTCTTT.

This rearrangement joins TRBV5-6 to TRBJ2-5; TRBD1 or TRBD2 may be the D gene (6 bases each). This CDR3 contains 13 residues. CDR1 is SGHDT and CDR2 is YYEEEE in the germline V gene. Trimming took 7 bases from V and 7 from J, leaving 17 bases between them. The CDR3 nucleotides are TGTGCCAGCCGGGGGCAGAGAACCCGGACCCAGTACTTC. Amino acid sequence: CASRGQRTRTQYF.

The gene calls are TRBV6-1 and TRBJ2-5, with D perhaps TRBD1 (5 bases). Germline assignment: CDR1 MNHNS and CDR2 SASEGT. This CDR3 has 14 amino acids. The ends were cut back, 8 bases at V and 1 base at J, with 14 bases in the middle. The CDR3 DNA follows: TGTGCCAGCCGGCCGACAGACAGCCAAGAGACCCAGTACTTC. Its protein product is CASRPTDSQETQYF.

This clonotype showed up just a few times. The rearrangement joins TRBV2 to TRBJ1-2; tentative D call: TRBD1 (6 bases). The germline V gene has CDR1 SNHLY and CDR2 FYNNEI. Trimming cost V 7 bases and J 6 bases, with 18 bases left between them. The CDR3 length is 14 residues. The CDR3, as DNA: TGTGCCAGCATGGGGTCTTACAGGGCGGATGGCTACACCTTC. Its protein is CASMGSYRADGYTF. The full variable domain, completed using reference TRBV2 and TRBJ1-2, is EPEVTQTPSHQVTQMGQEVILRCVPISNHLYFYWYRQILGQKVEFLVSFYNNEISEKSEIFDDQFSVERPDGSNFTLKIRSTKLEDSAMYFCASMGSYRADGYTFGSGTRLTVV.

This clonotype appeared a few times. J is TRBJ2-7 and V is TRBV27, with a tentative D call TRBD1 (5 bases). The CDR3 is 16 amino acids. Trimming took off 2 bases at V and 0 bases at J, with 14 bases between the two ends. The germline V gene has CDR1 MNHEY and CDR2 SMNVEV (reference sequence). CDR3 sequence (DNA): TGTGCCAGCAGTTTAAGCAGGACACCGAGCTCCTACGAGCAGTACTTC. It specifies CASSLSRTPSSYEQYF.

This clonotype was seen at least ten times. The rearrangement links TRBV4-1 to TRBJ2-5; 8 bases align to TRBD2. CDR3 length: 15 amino acids. Germline CDR1 MGHRA, CDR2 YSYEKL. V gave up 3 bases and J gave up 5 bases; unmatched junction bases: 8. DNA for the CDR3: TGCGCCAGCAGCCACCCAATCGGGGGGGAGGAGACCCAGTACTTC. Protein sequence: CASSHPIGGEETQYF.

The chain uses TRBV6-1 and TRBJ1-3; D call uncertain. The CDR3 contains 14 residues. CDR1 and CDR2 from the germline V gene are MNHNS and SASEGT. V was trimmed by 6 bases and J by 2 bases, leaving 11 bases between them. CDR3 in DNA: TGTGCCAGCAGCAGGACGGCGGCTGGAAACACCATATATTTT. This encodes CASSRTAAGNTIYF.

This clonotype was counted ten times or more. CDR3 loop: CASSERRPGLENGLVGETQYF. The CDR3 nucleotides are TGTGCCAGCAGTGAAAGAAGGCCTGGCCTAGAAAATGGTCTTGTCGGGGAGACCCAGTACTTC. This rearrangement joins TRBV6-1 to TRBJ2-5; D is unresolved. Germline CDR1 and CDR2: MNHNS and SASEGT. CDR3 size: 21 residues. V was cut by 2 bases and J by 5 bases, with 33 bases left in between.

This clonotype was recorded a few times. The V call is TRBV6-1, the J call TRBJ2-2; D ambiguous. CDR3 length: 15 residues. The ends were cut back, 5 bases at V and 0 bases at J, with 10 bases in the middle. From germline, CDR1 is MNHNS and CDR2 SASEGT. CDR3 DNA: TGTGCCAGCAGTATAACACGTACGAACACCGGGGAGCTGTTTTTT. It yields the protein CASSITRTNTGELFF.

This clonotype was detected a few times. The rearrangement links TRBV5-4 to TRBJ2-2; tentatively, D is TRBD1 (6 bases). Germline CDR1 and CDR2: SGHNT and YYREEE (reference sequence). This CDR3 comprises 15 residues. The ends were cut back, 0 bases at V and 9 bases at J, with 15 bases in the middle. The CDR3 nucleotides are TGTGCCAGCAGCTTGGAAGGGACATCCCACCGGGAGCTGTTTTTT. This gives the protein CASSLEGTSHRELFF.

The chain joins TRBV15 to TRBJ2-2; 9 nucleotides agree with TRBD2. This CDR3 is 17 amino acids long. Losses at the gene ends were 0 bases for V and 3 bases for J; bases not matched to a gene: 5. CDR1 LNHNV and CDR2 YYDKDF come from the germline V gene (reference sequence). The CDR3 loop is CATSRDAVAGDTGELFF. The CDR3, as DNA: TGTGCCACCAGCAGAGATGCGGTAGCGGGGGACACCGGGGAGCTGTTTTTT.

This clonotype was seen at least ten times. The J gene is TRBJ2-7, the V gene TRBV12-3 or TRBV12-4; a weak D match, TRBD1 (6 bases). V was shortened by 5 bases and J by 2 bases, with 16 bases between the two germline ends. The CDR3 sequence is 15 residues long. Written as DNA, the CDR3 is TGTGCCAGCAGTGATAACAGACAGGTAGCCTACGAGCAGTACTTC. Translation: CASSDNRQVAYEQYF.

This clonotype was seen repeatedly, ten times or more. The J gene is TRBJ2-7, the V gene TRBV10-3; 15 bases align to TRBD2. CDR1 is ENHRY and CDR2 is SYGVKD in the germline V gene. With V trimmed by 11 bases and J by 7 bases, 6 bases remained unmatched. The CDR3 totals 13 residues. Written as DNA, the CDR3 is TGTGCCTCAGGACTAGCGGGAGGGCCGGAGCAGTACTTC. This gives the protein CASGLAGGPEQYF.

This chain uses TRBV7-2 with TRBJ1-1; TRBD1 agrees at 9 bases. Losses at the gene ends were 5 bases for V and 5 bases for J; bases not matched to a gene: 9. Per germline, CDR1 SGHTA and CDR2 FQGNSA. The CDR3 loop spans 15 amino acids. The CDR3 here is CASSENRGRGTEAFF. CDR3 DNA sequence: TGTGCCAGCAGCGAGAACAGGGGGCGAGGGACTGAAGCTTTCTTT.

This rearrangement joins TRBV18 to TRBJ1-1; 9 bases align to TRBD1. CDR3 size: 14 residues. V gave up 5 bases and J gave up 5 bases; unmatched junction bases: 6. Germline V CDR1 and CDR2: KGHSH, LQKENI. Here the CDR3 reads CASSFRQGETEAFF. The CDR3 bases are TGTGCCAGCTCATTTCGACAGGGGGAGACTGAAGCTTTCTTT.

This clonotype showed up many times. DNA of the CDR3: TGTGCCAGCAGCTTATTAACCGGGGACATTAAACATTTT. It is translated as CASSLLTGDIKHF. This chain connects TRBV7-2 to TRBJ1-5; maybe TRBD1 (6 bases). Trimming cost V 2 bases and J 16 bases, with 18 bases left between them. This CDR3 region has 13 residues. Germline loops: CDR1 SGHTA, CDR2 FQGNSA.

The chain uses TRBV20-1 and TRBJ2-7, with 7 bases aligning to TRBD1. Germline V lookup: CDR1 DFQATT, CDR2 SNEGSKA (reference sequence). The CDR3 contains 13 residues. Trimming took 6 bases from V and 2 from J; bases not matched to a gene: 7. CDR3: CSARPTGPYEQYF. CDR3 bases: TGCAGTGCCCGCCCGACAGGGCCCTACGAGCAGTACTTC.

The chain recombines TRBV7-9 with TRBJ1-1; no clear D. Looked up from germline, CDR1 is SEHNR and CDR2 is FQNEAQ (reference sequence). Trimming cost V 1 base and J 7 bases, with 4 bases left between them. The CDR3 covers 11 residues. CDR3 in DNA: TGTGCCAGCAGCTTAGGCTATGAAGCTTTCTTT. Its protein is CASSLGYEAFF.

This clonotype has a count of ten or more. This chain links TRBV28 with TRBJ1-5; D is uncertain. The CDR3 sequence is 13 residues long. V lost 5 bases, J lost 5 bases, and 10 bases lay in between. Germline CDR1 and CDR2: MDHEN and SYDVKM. DNA of the CDR3: TGTGCCAGCAGTCTAGTGTCGGATCAGCCCCAGCATTTT. This gives the protein CASSLVSDQPQHF.

This clonotype turned up a few times. The CDR3 loop is CASSGSGRRHEQYF. CDR3 coding DNA: TGTGCCAGCAGTGGAAGCGGGCGTCGGCACGAGCAGTACTTC. The rearrangement links TRBV12-3 or TRBV12-4 to TRBJ2-7; tentatively, D is TRBD2 (6 bases). CDR3 length: 14 residues. Between the trimmed V and J ends, which lost 5 bases and 5 bases, there was a span of 16 bases.

This clonotype appeared many times. The CDR3 loop reads CASSLQTSGRTEQYF. As DNA, the CDR3 is TGTGCCAGCAGCCTTCAGACTAGCGGGAGGACCGAGCAGTACTTC. The chain is built from TRBV28 and TRBJ2-7, with 13 bases that match TRBD2. V shed 6 bases, J shed 6 bases, and the junction held 8 bases outside the gene matches. CDR3 length: 15 residues. CDR1 is MDHEN, CDR2 SYDVKM, per germline.

This clonotype was picked up a small number of times. The V and J genes are TRBV7-2 and TRBJ2-1, with TRBD2 matching 9 bases. Trimming cost V 0 bases and J 4 bases; bases outside gene matches: 7. The length of the CDR3 is 17 residues. Germline V gene data show CDR1 as SGHTA and CDR2 as FQGNSA. CDR3 loop: CASSLAGGSGSYNEQFF. CDR3 in DNA: TGTGCCAGCAGCTTAGCCGGGGGTAGCGGGAGTTACAATGAGCAGTTCTTC.

This clonotype was observed a handful of times. This chain connects TRBV12-3 or TRBV12-4 to TRBJ2-1; no definite D call. The V end lost 3 bases, the J end lost 0 bases, and 9 bases lay between the germline ends. The CDR3 runs 15 residues. CDR3 nucleotide sequence: TGTGCCAGCAGTTTTTGGCAGAGCTCCTACAATGAGCAGTTCTTC. Amino acid sequence: CASSFWQSSYNEQFF.